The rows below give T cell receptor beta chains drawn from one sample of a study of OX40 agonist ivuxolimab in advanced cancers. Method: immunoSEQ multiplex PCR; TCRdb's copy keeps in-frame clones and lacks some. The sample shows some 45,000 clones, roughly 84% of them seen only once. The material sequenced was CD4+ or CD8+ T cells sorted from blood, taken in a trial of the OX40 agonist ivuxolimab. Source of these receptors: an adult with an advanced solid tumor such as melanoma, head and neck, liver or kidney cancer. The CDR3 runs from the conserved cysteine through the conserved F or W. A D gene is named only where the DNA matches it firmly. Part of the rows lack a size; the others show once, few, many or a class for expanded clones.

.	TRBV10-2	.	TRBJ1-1	TGCGCCAGCAGGGCAATGAACACTGAAGCTTTCTTT	CASRAMNTEAFF
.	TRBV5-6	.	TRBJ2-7	TGTGCCAGCAGCATCGCTTCAAGGCCGTGGTCGGGGCAGTACTTC	CASSIASRPWSGQYF
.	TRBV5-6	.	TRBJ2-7	TGTGCCAGCAGCCGGGGGGCGGGGAGCTCCTACGAGCAGTACTTC	CASSRGAGSSYEQYF
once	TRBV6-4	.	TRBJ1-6	TGTGCCAGCAGTGACCAGCTCTATAATTCACCCCTCCACTTT	CASSDQLYNSPLHF
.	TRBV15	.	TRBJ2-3	TGTGCCACCAGCAGAGGACTAGAGGCTAGCACAGATACGCAGTATTTT	CATSRGLEASTDTQYF
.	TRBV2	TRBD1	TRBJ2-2	TGTGCCAGCAGACCCCTGACAGGGGGCGGAACCGGGGAGCTGTTTTTT	CASRPLTGGGTGELFF
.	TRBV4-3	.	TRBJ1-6	TGCGCCAGCAGCAACGGTGGGATCTCACCCCTCCACTTT	CASSNGGISPLHF
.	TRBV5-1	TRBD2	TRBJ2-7	TGCGCCAGCAGCACCGGGACTAGCGGCATGCCAAAATCCTACGAGCAGTACTTC	CASSTGTSGMPKSYEQYF
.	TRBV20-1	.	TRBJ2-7	TGCAGTGCTATACACTACGAGCAGTACTTC	CSAIHYEQYF
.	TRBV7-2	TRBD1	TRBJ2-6	TGTGCCAGCAGCCTACGAGAGACAGGGGCTGGGGCCAACGTCCTGACTTTC	CASSLRETGAGANVLTF
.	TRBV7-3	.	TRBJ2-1	TGTGCCAGCAGGTTAGAATCCAATGAGCAGTTCTTC	CASRLESNEQFF
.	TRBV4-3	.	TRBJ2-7	TGCGCCAGCAGCCCCGAACCGGGCGTTCCGTCGGGGCCCTACGAGCAGTACTTC	CASSPEPGVPSGPYEQYF
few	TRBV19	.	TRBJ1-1	TGTGCCAGTAGTGGCAACCGCGCTGAGGGGGCTTTCTTT	CASSGNRAEGAFF
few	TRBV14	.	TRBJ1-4	TGTGCCAGCAGCGAGCTAGGGACCTTCAATGAAAAACTGTTTTTT	CASSELGTFNEKLFF
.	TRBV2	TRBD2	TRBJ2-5	TGTGCCAGCAGTAGGCCTAGCGGGAGGATAGAGACCCAGTACTTC	CASSRPSGRIETQYF
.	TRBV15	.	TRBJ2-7	TGTGCCACCAGCAGAGTACACGGGGACGAGCAGTACTTC	CATSRVHGDEQYF
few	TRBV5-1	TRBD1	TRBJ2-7	TGCGCCAGCAGCTTCCTCGGGACAGAATCGTCCTACGAGCAGTACTTC	CASSFLGTESSYEQYF
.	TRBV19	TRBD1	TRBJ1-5	TGTGCCAGTACCCCCGTGGGACAGCCGGTTCTTCAGCCCCAGCATTTT	CASTPVGQPVLQPQHF
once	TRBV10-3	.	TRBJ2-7	TGTGCCATCAGTGAAGGTCAGGCCCCTAGAGAGCAGTACTTC	CAISEGQAPREQYF
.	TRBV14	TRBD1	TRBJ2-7	TGTGCCAGCGGGGACAGAACCTACGAGCAGTACTTC	CASGDRTYEQYF
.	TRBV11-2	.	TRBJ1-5	TGTGCCAGCAGCTTAGTGGGGGGGCATAGCAATCAGCCCCAGCATTTT	CASSLVGGHSNQPQHF
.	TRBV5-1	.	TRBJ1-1	TGCGCCAGCAGCTTGGCTGGGGCGAACACTGAAGCTTTCTTT	CASSLAGANTEAFF
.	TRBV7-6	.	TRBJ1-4	TGTGCCAGCAGCCCCGTCGCCTCGGGGTGGATGGAGGAAAAACTGTTTTTT	CASSPVASGWMEEKLFF
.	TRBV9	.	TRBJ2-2	TGTGCCAGCAGCAAGGACGGGAACACCGGGGAGCTGTTTTTT	CASSKDGNTGELFF
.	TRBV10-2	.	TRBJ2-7	TGCGCCAGCGGCGCGGCGGGAAAATACGAGCAGTACTTC	CASGAAGKYEQYF
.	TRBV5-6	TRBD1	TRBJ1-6	TGTGCCAGCAACCCGGGACAGGTCGAATCACCCCTCCACTTT	CASNPGQVESPLHF
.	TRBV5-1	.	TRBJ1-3	TGCGCCAGCAGCTTGGTAGGAGCAGGGTCTGGAAACACCATATATTTT	CASSLVGAGSGNTIYF
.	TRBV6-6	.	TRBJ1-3	TGTGCCAGCAGCCCCGGACTCTACACCATATATTTT	CASSPGLYTIYF
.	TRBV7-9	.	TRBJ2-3	TGTGCCAGCAGCTACTCGGGACTCACCCCTGCGCAGTATTTT	CASSYSGLTPAQYF
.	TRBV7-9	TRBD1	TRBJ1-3	TGTGCCAGCAGCTTGAAAGGGACAGCCGGCACTGGAAACACCATATATTTT	CASSLKGTAGTGNTIYF
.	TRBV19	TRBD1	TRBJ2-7	TGTGCCAGTAGTATCGGGAACAGGGGCAATAAGGGATTCTACGAGCAGTACTTC	CASSIGNRGNKGFYEQYF
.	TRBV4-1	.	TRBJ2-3	TGCGCCAGCAGCCAAGATAACTGGCAAGATACGCAGTATTTT	CASSQDNWQDTQYF
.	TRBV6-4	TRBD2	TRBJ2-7	TGTGCCAGCAGTGAAACTAGCGGGGATTACGAGCAGTACTTC	CASSETSGDYEQYF
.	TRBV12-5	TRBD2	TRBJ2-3	TGTGCTAGTGGCCCGGGGTGGCGGGGGAGCACAGATACGCAGTATTTT	CASGPGWRGSTDTQYF
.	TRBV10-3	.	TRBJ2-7	TGTGCCAGCAGTTACTTACCGGACCGGGACACTTCCTACGAGCAGTACTTC	CASSYLPDRDTSYEQYF
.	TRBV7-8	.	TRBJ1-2	TGTGCCAGCAGCCCTTCCCGGCTGAGGGACAACTATGGCTACACCTTC	CASSPSRLRDNYGYTF
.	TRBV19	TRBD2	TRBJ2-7	TGTGCCAGTATGCCTACTTGGGGACTAGTTCCCTACGAGCAGTACTTC	CASMPTWGLVPYEQYF
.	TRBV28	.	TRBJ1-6	TGTGCCAGCAGTTCATTCCGGGACATTTTTGTCCCCCTCCACTTT	CASSSFRDIFVPLHF
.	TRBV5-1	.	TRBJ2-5	TGCGCCAGCAGCTTAATACAGGGTACCCAAGAGACCCAGTACTTC	CASSLIQGTQETQYF
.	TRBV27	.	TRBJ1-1	TGTGCCAGCAGTTTAATCAGGGTGGGAACTGAAGCTTTCTTT	CASSLIRVGTEAFF
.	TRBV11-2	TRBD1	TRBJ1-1	TGTGCCAGCAGCCCTGGGACAGGGAACATTAACACTGAAGCTTTCTTT	CASSPGTGNINTEAFF
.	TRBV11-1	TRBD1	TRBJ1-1	TGTGCCAGCAGCCCTGGGACAGGGAACATTAACACTGAAGCTTTCTTT	CASSPGTGNINTEAFF
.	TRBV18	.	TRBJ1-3	TGTGCCAGCTCTGGAGAGGGTTCTGGAAACACCATATATTTT	CASSGEGSGNTIYF
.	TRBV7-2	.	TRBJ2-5	TGTGCCAGCAGCTTAGTCGAGACCCAGTACTTC	CASSLVETQYF
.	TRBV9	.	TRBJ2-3	TGTGCCAGCAGCCCCCAGGTGGCGGATACGCAGTATTTT	CASSPQVADTQYF
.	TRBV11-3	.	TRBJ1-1	TGTGCCAGCAGCTTAGCGGGGATCATATATACTGAAGCTTTCTTT	CASSLAGIIYTEAFF
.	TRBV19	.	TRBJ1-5	TGTGCCAGTAGTATAGATAGCGCAATGGATCAGCCCCAGCATTTT	CASSIDSAMDQPQHF
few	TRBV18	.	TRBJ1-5	TGTGCCAGCTCACCCGATCCTGCGGGTAATCAGCCCCAGCATTTT	CASSPDPAGNQPQHF
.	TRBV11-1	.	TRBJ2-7	TGTGCCAGCAGGAAAGAAAGGACCTCCTACGAGCAGTACTTC	CASRKERTSYEQYF
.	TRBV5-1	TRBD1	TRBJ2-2	TGCGCCAGCAGTCGAACAGGGGAAGTCGGGGAGCTGTTTTTT	CASSRTGEVGELFF
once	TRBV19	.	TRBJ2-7	TGTGCCAGTAGTGCTTCTCTCTGGAAGGGGGGTTACGAGCAGTACTTC	CASSASLWKGGYEQYF
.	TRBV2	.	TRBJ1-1	TGTGCCAGCAGGATCGGAGGCACAGAAGCTTTCTTT	CASRIGGTEAFF
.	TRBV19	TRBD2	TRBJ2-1	TGTGCCAGTAGTTTCGGACTAGGTGGGTACAATGAGCAGTTCTTC	CASSFGLGGYNEQFF
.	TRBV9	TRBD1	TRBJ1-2	TGTGCCAGCAGCGTAGAAGGGGGCGCCGGCTACACCTTC	CASSVEGGAGYTF
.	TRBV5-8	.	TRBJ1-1	TGTGCCAGCAGCCCACCCAGGGGAAGATTTACTGAAGCTTTCTTT	CASSPPRGRFTEAFF
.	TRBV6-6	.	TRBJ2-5	TGTGCCAGCAGTTCCCAGGAGACCCAGTACTTC	CASSSQETQYF
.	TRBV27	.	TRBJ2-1	TGTGCCAGCAGTGGGGCGGGTAGCTCCTACAATGAGCAGTTCTTC	CASSGAGSSYNEQFF
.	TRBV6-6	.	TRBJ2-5	TGTGCCAGCAGTTACTTGAGCGGCGGGCGGGAGACCCAGTACTTC	CASSYLSGGRETQYF
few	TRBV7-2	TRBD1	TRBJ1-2	TGTGCCAGCAGCCCACCGGGACAGAGCTATGGCTACACCTTC	CASSPPGQSYGYTF
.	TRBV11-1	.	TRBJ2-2	TGTGCCAGCAGCTTAGCGGGGGCGAGCACCGGGGAGCTGTTTTTT	CASSLAGASTGELFF